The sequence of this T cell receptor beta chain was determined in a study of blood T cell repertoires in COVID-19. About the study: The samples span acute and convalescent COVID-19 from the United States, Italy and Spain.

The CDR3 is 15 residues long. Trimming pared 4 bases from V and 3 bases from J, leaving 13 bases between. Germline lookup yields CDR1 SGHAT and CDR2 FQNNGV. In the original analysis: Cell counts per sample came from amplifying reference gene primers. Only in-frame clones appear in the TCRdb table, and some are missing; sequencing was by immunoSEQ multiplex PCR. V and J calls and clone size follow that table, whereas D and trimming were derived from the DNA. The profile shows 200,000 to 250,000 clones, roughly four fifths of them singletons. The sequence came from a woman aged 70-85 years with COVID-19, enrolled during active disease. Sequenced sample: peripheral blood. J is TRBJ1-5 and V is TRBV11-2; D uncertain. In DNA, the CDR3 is TGTGCCAGCAGCTCCCTACGGAGGACCAATCAGCCCCAGCATTTT. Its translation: CASSSLRRTNQPQHF.